The 14 T cell receptor beta chains in this list originate from one sample, sequenced in a study of radiotherapy plus CTLA-4 blockade in lung cancer. The method was immunoSEQ multiplex PCR; TCRdb's version includes in-frame clones alone and lacks a portion of them. The sample contains approximately 77,000 clones, 60% to 85% of which appear only once. The specimen was peripheral blood, collected from a patient treated with radiotherapy plus ipilimumab. All receptors derive from a human donor with non-small cell lung cancer whose response to radiotherapy plus ipilimumab could not be evaluated. Some clones in this sample may be carry-over from other donors' samples.

The count of this clone is one. V is TRBV10-3 and J is TRBJ1-1; tentatively, D is TRBD1 (6 bases). Looked up from germline, CDR1 is ENHRY and CDR2 is SYGVKD. This CDR3 comprises 14 residues. Deletions cut 3 bases from V and 1 base from J, with 9 bases between. This chain's CDR3 is CAISDTGRNTEAFF. CDR3 DNA sequence: TGTGCCATCAGTGACACAGGGAGGAACACTGAAGCTTTCTTT.

V usage is TRBV6-1 and J usage is TRBJ1-3, with D maybe TRBD1 (6 bases). From germline, CDR1 is MNHNS and CDR2 SASEGT. The V end lost 0 bases, the J end lost 0 bases, and 15 bases lay between the germline ends. CDR3 length: 18 amino acids. The CDR3 is CASSEANRQVPSGNTIYF. The CDR3, as DNA: TGTGCCAGCAGTGAAGCGAATCGACAGGTCCCCTCTGGAAACACCATATATTTT.

The chain employs TRBV5-1 and TRBJ2-5, with D perhaps TRBD2 (7 bases). Trimming cost V 4 bases and J 5 bases, with 18 bases left between them. The CDR3 is 15 amino acids. Germline-derived CDR1 and CDR2 are SGHRS and YFSETQ. In DNA, the CDR3 is TGCGCCAGCAGCCCTTCGGCGGGGGCGGTGGAGACCCAGTACTTC. The encoded protein is CASSPSAGAVETQYF.

The gene calls are TRBV27 and TRBJ2-3, with TRBD2 matching 16 bases. This CDR3 region has 18 residues. V dropped 7 bases and J dropped 3; count of bases not matched to a gene: 10. Germline V gene data show CDR1 as MNHEY and CDR2 as SMNVEV (reference sequence). CDR3 nucleotides: TGTGCCAGCACCACCGGGACTAGCGGGGGGGTTGGGACAGATACGCAGTATTTT. It encodes CASTTGTSGGVGTDTQYF.

The genes are TRBV6-1 and TRBJ2-3; the D gene is possibly TRBD1 (5 bases). Germline assignment: CDR1 MNHNS and CDR2 SASEGT. The germline V and J ends were trimmed by 10 bases and 0 bases, with 14 bases remaining between them. The CDR3 runs to 14 residues. The CDR3 DNA follows: TGTGCCACCAAGACAGTAAGGAGCACAGATACGCAGTATTTT. Its translation: CATKTVRSTDTQYF.

V usage is TRBV2 and J usage is TRBJ2-3; 12 positions match TRBD2. Germline values: CDR1 SNHLY, CDR2 FYNNEI. The CDR3 runs 15 residues. V was clipped by 6 bases and J by 5 bases; unmatched bases: 6. Here the CDR3 reads CASRLTSGGGDTQYF. DNA for the CDR3: TGTGCCAGCAGGTTGACTAGCGGGGGTGGAGATACGCAGTATTTT.

The chain joins TRBV5-4 to TRBJ2-7; tentatively, D is TRBD2 (5 bases). Germline V gives CDR1 SGHNT, CDR2 YYREEE (reference sequence). Trimming shortened V by 4 bases and J by 3 bases, and 8 bases separated the two germline ends. This CDR3 is built from 12 residues. The CDR3 loop reads CASSHRDYEQYF. The CDR3 nucleotides read TGTGCCAGCAGCCACCGGGACTACGAGCAGTACTTC.

The rearrangement uses TRBV6-1 and TRBJ2-3; 9 bases are shared with TRBD1. This CDR3 comprises 15 residues. Germline V gene sequence: CDR1 MNHNS, CDR2 SASEGT. V was clipped by 8 bases and J by 5 bases; unmatched bases: 11. The CDR3, as DNA: TGTGCCAGCGGCTGGGGACAGGGTCATGAAGATACGCAGTATTTT. Translation: CASGWGQGHEDTQYF.

V usage is TRBV6-6 and J usage is TRBJ2-1, with 10 bases fitting TRBD2. The trim removed 6 bases at V and 7 bases at J, leaving 9 bases unmatched. The CDR3 totals 15 residues. Looked up from germline, CDR1 is MNHNY and CDR2 is SVGAGI (reference sequence). The CDR3 reads CASSPTSGPNNEQFF. CDR3 DNA: TGTGCCAGCAGCCCGACTAGCGGGCCGAATAATGAGCAGTTCTTC.

The chain joins TRBV5-1 to TRBJ2-1; TRBD2 matches 13 bases. This CDR3 region has 16 residues. J lost 5 bases, V lost 4 bases, and 6 bases had no gene match. CDR1 SGHRS and CDR2 YFSETQ come from the germline V gene. The CDR3 nucleotides are TGCGCCAGCAGCCCTGGACTAGCGGGGGATCACAATGAGCAGTTCTTC. Translated, it gives CASSPGLAGDHNEQFF. Together with reference TRBV5-1 and TRBJ2-1, the CDR3 gives the full variable domain: KAGVTQTPRYLIKTRGQQVTLSCSPISGHRSVSWYQQTPGQGLQFLFEYFSETQRNKGNFPGRFSGRQFSNSRSEMNVSTLELGDSALYLCASSPGLAGDHNEQFFGPGTRLTVL.

This chain connects TRBV7-2 to TRBJ2-5; 7 bases agree with TRBD2. Trimming removed 6 bases from V and 2 bases from J; junction bases left unmatched: 6. The CDR3 length is 14 residues. Per germline, CDR1 SGHTA and CDR2 FQGNSA. Written as DNA, the CDR3 is TGTGCCAGCAGTCTAGGGAGGGCTCAAGAGACCCAGTACTTC. It codes for CASSLGRAQETQYF.

The chain uses TRBV15 and TRBJ1-1, with 10 bases that match TRBD1. CDR3 length: 18 amino acids. Germline V gives CDR1 LNHNV, CDR2 YYDKDF (reference sequence). Trimming at V came to 2 bases and at J to 1 base, leaving 10 bases not matched to a gene. The CDR3 spells CATSRPGTGERRNTEAFF. CDR3 coding DNA: TGTGCCACCAGCAGACCCGGGACAGGGGAAAGAAGGAACACTGAAGCTTTCTTT.

This clone was counted many times. The genes are TRBV4-3 and TRBJ1-2; no definite D call. The CDR3 covers 17 residues. V was clipped by 1 base and J by 4 bases, with 19 bases between them. Germline CDR1 is LGHNA and CDR2 is YSLEER. This chain's CDR3 is CASSQVSLTLSGYGYTF. In nucleotides, the CDR3 is TGCGCCAGCAGCCAAGTCTCCCTAACTCTTTCCGGCTATGGCTACACCTTC.

The rearrangement links TRBV7-9 to TRBJ2-1; D perhaps matches TRBD1 (6 bases). This CDR3 is built from 16 residues. The germline V gene encodes CDR1 SEHNR and CDR2 FQNEAQ (reference sequence). V was cut by 7 bases and J by 3 bases, with 19 bases left in between. DNA of the CDR3: TGTGCCAGCACCTACTCCGGGGACATGATCTACAATGAGCAGTTCTTC. Amino acid sequence: CASTYSGDMIYNEQFF.